The 8 T cell receptor beta chains below come from one sample, sequenced in a study of blood T cell repertoires in COVID-19. Some clones are missing from TCRdb's copy, which holds only in-frame ones; the method was immunoSEQ multiplex PCR. The table records around 72,000 clones, over 80% of them present only once. Sequencing input: peripheral blood. The source of these receptors is a woman of 80 years or more with acute or convalescent COVID-19.

The J gene is TRBJ1-2, the V gene TRBV6-5; possible D gene TRBD1, 6 bases. The germline V and J ends were trimmed by 0 bases and 7 bases, with 12 bases remaining between them. This CDR3 region has 14 residues. CDR1 and CDR2 from the germline V gene are MNHEY and SVGAGI. CDR3 nucleotide sequence: TGTGCCAGCAGTTACTCGGGTCAGGGGTTTGGCTACACCTTC. This encodes CASSYSGQGFGYTF.

This rearrangement joins TRBV10-3 to TRBJ1-2, with TRBD1 as a possible D gene (6 bases). The CDR3 loop spans 16 amino acids. V lost 6 bases, J lost 2 bases, and 19 bases lay in between. Germline lookup yields CDR1 ENHRY and CDR2 SYGVKD. The DNA for the CDR3 is TGTGCCATCAGCCAAACGTCAGGGGCGACCAACTATGGCTACACCTTC. Translation gives CAISQTSGATNYGYTF.

J is TRBJ2-3 and V is TRBV6-1, with D possibly matching TRBD2 (6 bases). Germline CDR1 reads MNHNS; CDR2 reads SASEGT. The CDR3 has 16 residues. Deletions cut 2 bases from V and 0 bases from J, with 12 bases between. CDR3 bases: TGTGCCAGCAGTGAAATCGGCGGGGCGAGCACAGATACGCAGTATTTT. Encoded protein: CASSEIGGASTDTQYF.

This clone has more than one count but fewer than ten. The chain carries TRBV27 and TRBJ2-7; 9 positions agree with TRBD1. From germline, CDR1 is MNHEY and CDR2 SMNVEV (reference sequence). The junction had 9 bases not matched to a gene; V was cut back by 4 bases and J by 2 bases. The CDR3 runs to 16 residues. The DNA for the CDR3 is TGTGCCAGCAGTTCTATCGAGGGACAGGGACCCTACGAGCAGTACTTC. Amino acid sequence: CASSSIEGQGPYEQYF.

V and J are TRBV10-1 and TRBJ1-1; D gene uncertain. V lost 9 bases, J lost 0 bases, and 11 bases lay in between. This CDR3 contains 13 residues. Germline lookup yields CDR1 WNHNN and CDR2 SYGVQD (reference sequence). In nucleotides, the CDR3 is TGCGCCAGTACGGGAAGCTTGAACACTGAAGCTTTCTTT. Translating gives CASTGSLNTEAFF.

V is TRBV7-6 and J is TRBJ1-3, with no clear D. Germline lookup yields CDR1 SGHVS and CDR2 FNYEAQ. The CDR3 has 15 amino acids. The V end lost 5 bases, the J end lost 0 bases, and 11 bases lay between the germline ends. CDR3: CASSTHASSGNTIYF. The CDR3, as DNA: TGTGCCAGCAGCACCCATGCTAGCTCTGGAAACACCATATATTTT.

This clone was seen once. The CDR3 DNA is TGCGCCAGCAGCCCCGGCGGGGGCCGTAGCACAGATACGCAGTATTTT. The encoded protein is CASSPGGGRSTDTQYF. The chain uses TRBV4-1 and TRBJ2-3, with a weak D call TRBD2 (7 bases). Trimming cost V 4 bases and J 0 bases, with 14 bases left between them. CDR3 length: 16 amino acids. The germline V gene has CDR1 MGHRA and CDR2 YSYEKL.

The gene calls are TRBV5-1 and TRBJ1-2; D call uncertain. CDR1 SGHRS and CDR2 YFSETQ come from the germline V gene. Trimming took off 6 bases at V and 0 bases at J, with 9 bases between the two ends. The length of the CDR3 is 13 residues. The CDR3 region is CASKAAANYGYTF. The CDR3 DNA is TGCGCCAGCAAAGCGGCAGCTAACTATGGCTACACCTTC.